Here is one T cell receptor beta chain with its context. This CDR3 contains 14 residues. Germline CDR1 MRHNA, CDR2 SNTAGT. V was shortened by 6 bases and J by 0 bases, with 11 bases between the two germline ends. Only in-frame clones appear in the TCRdb table, and some are missing; sequencing was by immunoSEQ multiplex PCR. The table records a few hundred thousand clones, 88% of them present only once. These data come from a study of blood T cell repertoires in COVID-19. The sample taken for sequencing was peripheral blood. This receptor was obtained from a man between 18 and 29 years old with active or convalescent COVID-19. This chain uses TRBV6-4 with TRBJ1-2, with D perhaps TRBD1 (5 bases). CDR3 sequence reads: CASSSGGANYGYTF. CDR3 nucleotide sequence: TGTGCCAGCAGCTCCGGGGGAGCTAACTATGGCTACACCTTC.